The rows below give T cell receptor beta chains drawn from one sample of a study of T-cell reconstitution after alpha-beta-depleted transplantation in children. TCRdb redid the calling of the PCR reads with MiXCR, one entry per CDR3 protein. The sample has a few hundred thousand distinct CDR3 sequences, 10% seen once; the top ten hold about 2.3%. The sample was PBMCs from the stem cell graft donor, taken from the stem cell graft. The receptors stem from a human donor who donated a stem cell graft to a child with acute lymphoblastic leukemia. Each CDR3 is given with its conserved first and last residue. A D gene is named only where the DNA matches it firmly. Clone size appears in some rows only: once, few, many, or a class for an expanded clone.

J: TRBJ2-2; size: few; length: 17; D: TRBD2; V: TRBV14; CDR3: CASSQRGLAEPTGELFF; DNA: TGTGCCAGCAGCCAGAGGGGACTAGCGGAGCCAACCGGGGAGCTGTTTTTT
J: TRBJ2-7; size: many; length: 15; D: TRBD1; V: TRBV5-6; CDR3: CASSSTGGFSYEQYF; DNA: TGTGCCAGCAGCTCGACAGGGGGTTTCTCCTACGAGCAGTACTTC
J: TRBJ1-5; size: .; length: 14; D: .; V: TRBV12-3/TRBV12-4; CDR3: CASSVDHSNQPQHF; DNA: TGTGCCAGCAGTGTTGACCACAGCAATCAGCCCCAGCATTTT
J: TRBJ2-1; size: few; length: 18; D: .; V: TRBV3-1; CDR3: CASSHDWGGGTGRNEQFF; DNA: TGTGCCAGCAGCCACGATTGGGGAGGGGGGACGGGTCGAAATGAGCAGTTCTTC
J: TRBJ2-7; size: few; length: 15; D: TRBD2; V: TRBV12-3/TRBV12-4; CDR3: CASSTGLASTYEQYF; DNA: TGTGCCAGCAGCACGGGACTAGCGAGTACCTACGAGCAGTACTTC
J: TRBJ2-1; size: .; length: 15; D: TRBD2; V: TRBV20-1; CDR3: CSALGPSGIHNEQFF; DNA: TGCAGTGCCCTTGGACCTAGCGGGATCCACAATGAGCAGTTCTTC
J: TRBJ2-5; size: .; length: 14; D: .; V: TRBV3-1; CDR3: CACSWGLFGETQYF; DNA: TGTGCCTGCAGTTGGGGGTTGTTCGGGGAGACCCAGTACTTC
J: TRBJ2-5; size: few; length: 15; D: .; V: TRBV5-6; CDR3: CASSLLNRYQETQYF; DNA: TGTGCCAGCAGCTTGCTCAACAGGTACCAAGAGACCCAGTACTTC
J: TRBJ2-2; size: .; length: 14; D: .; V: TRBV10-1; CDR3: CASSESGNTGELFF; DNA: TGCGCCAGCAGTGAGTCGGGGAACACCGGGGAGCTGTTTTTT
J: TRBJ1-4; size: .; length: 18; D: TRBD1; V: TRBV5-1; CDR3: CASSSTPGQAATNEKLFF; DNA: TGCGCCAGCAGCTCTACCCCGGGACAGGCAGCAACTAATGAAAAACTGTTTTTT
J: TRBJ2-7; size: few; length: 16; D: .; V: TRBV4-1; CDR3: CASRPVLSGSSYEQYF; DNA: TGCGCCAGCAGGCCCGTCCTAAGCGGAAGCTCCTACGAGCAGTACTTC
J: TRBJ2-1; size: .; length: 15; D: .; V: TRBV29-1; CDR3: CSVEDSTRPYNEQFF; DNA: TGCAGCGTTGAAGATTCGACTAGACCATACAATGAGCAGTTCTTC
J: TRBJ2-5; size: .; length: 15; D: .; V: TRBV5-6; CDR3: CASSLGAGLGETQYF; DNA: TGTGCCAGCAGCTTGGGTGCGGGTCTGGGGGAGACCCAGTACTTC
J: TRBJ2-7; size: many; length: 13; D: TRBD1; V: TRBV28; CDR3: CASRGQGSYEQYF; DNA: TGTGCCAGCAGGGGACAGGGTTCCTACGAGCAGTACTTC